Below, 31 T cell receptor beta chains from the same sample are listed, as sequenced in a study of blood T cells in healthy people across ages. PCR was performed a second time for about 7 to 11 cycles using a sample-barcoded 5' primer and a J-beta primer mix. TCRdb reprocessed the 5' RACE reads with MiXCR, giving one entry per CDR3 protein. The table lists hundreds of thousands of distinct CDR3 sequences, around 34% of them singletons. The material sequenced was blood. Every receptor here comes from a man between 18 and 35 years old in good health.

This sequence joins TRBV5-1 and TRBJ2-7; the D is unclear. Germline V gene lookup returns CDR1 SGHRS and CDR2 YFSETQ. CDR3 size: 14 residues. With 1 base removed from V and 0 bases from J, the gap between germline ends came to 8 bases. DNA for the CDR3: TGCGCCAGCAGCTTGCCCAGTCTCTCCTACGAGCAGTACTTC. Translation gives CASSLPSLSYEQYF.

This clonotype came up many times. The genes are TRBV20-1 and TRBJ2-4; unclear D gene. From germline, CDR1 is DFQATT and CDR2 SNEGSKA (reference sequence). Trimming left V 2 bases short and J 0 bases short, with 11 bases between. The CDR3 sequence is 15 residues long. CDR3 nucleotides: TGCAGTGCTAGAAATCAGGAAACAGCCAAAAACATTCAGTACTTC. This codes for CSARNQETAKNIQYF.

The chain carries TRBV7-8 and TRBJ2-1, with D perhaps TRBD2 (5 bases). The CDR3 contains 14 residues. V gave up 5 bases and J gave up 10 bases, with 18 bases separating them. Germline CDR1 and CDR2: SGHVS and FQNEAQ. Here the CDR3 DNA reads TGTGCCAGCAGCCCATCCCCTACTAGGAGCGAGCAGTTCTTC. Translating gives CASSPSPTRSEQFF.

This clonotype was found many times. The chain carries TRBV29-1 and TRBJ1-2; TRBD1 might be the D (5 bases). Trimming took 4 bases from V and 7 from J, leaving 10 bases between them. CDR1 is SQVTM and CDR2 is ANQGSEA in the germline V gene. The CDR3 has 11 residues. CDR3 sequence (DNA): TGCAGCGTTGGGGGGGACTCTGGCTACACCTTC. Translation: CSVGGDSGYTF.

With respect to this clonotype: The missing conserved phenylalanine or tryptophan at the end of this CDR3 makes a read error likely. The V and J genes are TRBV4-1 and TRBJ2-5; D call uncertain. Germline V gives CDR1 MGHRA, CDR2 YSYEKL. V dropped 2 bases and J dropped 3 bases, with 7 bases sitting between them. The CDR3 totals 13 residues. Here the CDR3 DNA reads TGCGCCAGCAGCCAACATATTGAAGAGACCCAGTACGTC. It yields the protein CASSQHIEETQYV.

The chain uses TRBV6-6 and TRBJ1-1; TRBD1 matches 7 bases. Looked up from germline, CDR1 is MNHNY and CDR2 is SVGAGI (reference sequence). The V segment lost 4 bases and the J segment 8 bases; nucleotides outside the gene matches: 4. The CDR3 has 12 residues. CDR3 sequence (DNA): TGTGCCAGCAGTTGGACAGGTGACGAAGCTTTCTTT. It translates to CASSWTGDEAFF.

This clonotype was detected a few times. The V call is TRBV20-1, the J call TRBJ2-1; tentatively, D is TRBD1 (6 bases). The V end lost 6 bases, the J end lost 9 bases, and 15 bases lay between the germline ends. Germline values: CDR1 DFQATT, CDR2 SNEGSKA (reference sequence). CDR3 length: 12 residues. CDR3 coding DNA: TGCAGTGCCATCGGACAGCTTGGTGAGCAGTTCTTC. It is translated as CSAIGQLGEQFF.

As concerns this clonotype: One junction end does not reproduce the germline sequence, and a read error may be involved. The chain employs TRBV27 and TRBJ1-4; weak D call: TRBD1 (6 bases). The germline V gene encodes CDR1 MNHEY and CDR2 SMNVEV (reference sequence). CDR3 length: 14 amino acids. The CDR3 DNA sequence: TGTGCCGGCAGTTTGGGGCCAGGGGATGAAAAACTGTTTTTT. Amino acids: CAGSLGPGDEKLFF.

V is TRBV11-2 and J is TRBJ1-1, with D perhaps TRBD1 (6 bases). CDR1 SGHAT and CDR2 FQNNGV come from the germline V gene. Between the trimmed V and J ends, which lost 11 bases and 6 bases, there was a span of 13 bases. This CDR3 region has 11 residues. The CDR3 sequence is CAHGAGAEAFF. CDR3 DNA: TGTGCCCACGGGGCAGGGGCTGAAGCTTTCTTT.

The rearrangement joins TRBV6-5 to TRBJ2-5, with 11 bases fitting TRBD2. Germline V gene sequence: CDR1 MNHEY, CDR2 SVGAGI. The CDR3 has 15 amino acids. V was clipped by 7 bases and J by 2 bases; unmatched bases: 6. In DNA form, the CDR3 reads TGTGCCAGCACCTTAGCGGGGGGGCTGCAAGAGACCCAGTACTTC. Translation: CASTLAGGLQETQYF.

For this clonotype: This clone may be a read error of a much larger clone one base away. The V gene is TRBV4-2, the J gene TRBJ2-7; 10 nucleotides match TRBD1. The J call is uncertain, as TRBJ2-5 better fits the DNA end. CDR1 LGHNA and CDR2 YNFKEQ come from the germline V gene. The CDR3 sequence is 16 residues long. CDR3 loop: CASNQDWGQGYQTQYF. CDR3 coding DNA: TGTGCCAGCAACCAAGATTGGGGACAGGGGTATCAGACCCAGTACTTC.

The genes are TRBV6-1 and TRBJ2-1, with 7 bases aligning to TRBD1. This CDR3 is built from 16 residues. The V and J ends lost 5 bases and 7 bases, in that order; junction bases with no gene match: 14. Looked up from germline, CDR1 is MNHNS and CDR2 is SASEGT. As DNA, the CDR3 is TGTGCCAGCAGTCCCCCCGCAGGGGGAATCCCAAATGAGCAGTTCTTC. Protein product: CASSPPAGGIPNEQFF.

The chain employs TRBV4-3 and TRBJ1-2; D is ambiguous. Trimming removed 1 base from V and 5 bases from J, with 14 bases in between. This CDR3 region has 15 residues. CDR1 and CDR2 (germline): LGHNA, YSLEER. CDR3 region: CASSQGDWTAYGYTF. Here the CDR3 DNA reads TGCGCCAGCAGCCAAGGTGATTGGACGGCTTATGGCTACACCTTC.

V is TRBV4-2 and J is TRBJ1-4; a possible D gene is TRBD1 (5 bases). With 4 bases removed from V and 2 bases from J, the gap between germline ends came to 14 bases. The CDR3 length is 16 residues. Germline CDR1 LGHNA, CDR2 YNFKEQ. The CDR3 coding sequence is TGTGCCAGCAGCCCCTTCGCAGGGATGACTAATGAAAAACTGTTTTTT. This sequence encodes CASSPFAGMTNEKLFF.

This clonotype was counted many times. The chain recombines TRBV7-9 with TRBJ2-7, with D possibly TRBD1 on 6 matching bases. The CDR3 extends over 17 amino acids. The germline V gene has CDR1 SEHNR and CDR2 FQNEAQ (reference sequence). V gave up 2 bases and J gave up 3 bases, with 20 bases separating them. For the CDR3, the DNA is TGTGCCAGCAGCTTAATTAGTGGACCTACAGGGAGCTACGAGCAGTACTTC. It yields the protein CASSLISGPTGSYEQYF.

The chain carries TRBV6-5 and TRBJ1-1; D is ambiguous. This CDR3 comprises 12 residues. CDR1 and CDR2 from the germline V gene are MNHEY and SVGAGI. Trimming left V 6 bases short and J 4 bases short, with 9 bases between. As DNA, the CDR3 is TGTGCCAGCAGGAGGTTAACCACTGAAGCTTTCTTT. Translating gives CASRRLTTEAFF.

This clonotype appeared a few times. The CDR3 bases are TGCAGTGCTAGCGGATCTTATACCATCCAAGAGACCCAGTACTTC. Protein: CSASGSYTIQETQYF. The chain joins TRBV20-1 to TRBJ2-5; D gene unclear. V lost 3 bases and J lost 1, with 15 bases in between. CDR1 and CDR2 from the germline V gene are DFQATT and SNEGSKA (reference sequence). The CDR3 is 15 residues long.

In this sample, this clonotype turned up many times. Compared with germline, one end of the junction differs, possibly owing to a read error. This chain links TRBV7-7 with TRBJ2-5; 7 nucleotides align to TRBD1. Germline CDR1 reads SSHAT; CDR2 reads FNYEAQ (reference sequence). The CDR3 extends over 13 amino acids. The CDR3 DNA reads TGTGCTAGCAGCCCCCCAGGGGGAGAGACCCAGTACTTC. Amino acids: CASSPPGGETQYF.

At least ten counts were recorded for this clonotype. The chain joins TRBV7-2 to TRBJ2-1, with D possibly called TRBD1 or TRBD2 (6 bases each). The germline V gene encodes CDR1 SGHTA and CDR2 FQGNSA. Trimming took 1 base from V and 6 from J, leaving 13 bases between them. This CDR3 is 15 amino acids long. The CDR3 protein is CASSLDRGPTNEQFF. CDR3 coding DNA: TGTGCCAGCAGCTTAGATCGGGGGCCCACCAATGAGCAGTTCTTC. The whole variable domain, filled in from reference TRBV7-2 and TRBJ2-1, reads GAGVSQSPSNKVTEKGKDVELRCDPISGHTALYWYRQSLGQGLEFLIYFQGNSAPDKSGLPSDRFSAERTGGSVSTLTIQRTQQEDSAVYLCASSLDRGPTNEQFFGPGTRLTVL.

The V and J genes are TRBV3-1 and TRBJ2-5; D may be TRBD2 (5 bases). The closer fit of TRBJ2-1 to the DNA end suggests the J call may be wrong. The CDR3 covers 15 residues. The V gene's germline CDR1 is LGHDT and CDR2 YNNKEL (reference sequence). CDR3 amino acids: CASSQDRELQETQFF. In nucleotides, the CDR3 is TGTGCCAGCAGCCAAGATAGGGAGCTCCAAGAGACCCAGTTCTTC.

This clonotype was detected once. This chain uses TRBV15 with TRBJ2-5; D unresolved. The tail of the sequence fits TRBJ2-7 better, so the J call may be wrong. The CDR3 totals 13 residues. From germline, CDR1 is LNHNV and CDR2 YYDKDF (reference sequence). CDR3 coding DNA: TGTGCCACCAGCAGAGTGACGTTCGGCGAGCAGTACTTC. Translation gives CATSRVTFGEQYF.

Many counts were recorded for this clonotype. The chain has TRBV9 and TRBJ2-5; tentative D call: TRBD2 (6 bases). This CDR3 comprises 15 residues. Germline V lookup: CDR1 SGDLS, CDR2 YYNGEE. Trimming removed 0 bases from V and 2 bases from J, with 11 bases in between. The CDR3 protein is CASSVDLAGQETQYF. CDR3 DNA sequence: TGTGCCAGCAGCGTAGACTTGGCGGGGCAAGAGACCCAGTACTTC.

The sample holds a few counts of this clonotype. The rearrangement uses TRBV12-3 or TRBV12-4 and TRBJ1-5; weak D call: TRBD1 (5 bases). V gave up 2 bases and J gave up 0 bases, with 11 bases separating them. The CDR3 is 16 amino acids. CDR3 nucleotide sequence: TGTGCCAGCAGTTTAATGTGGGGGATTAGCAATCAGCCCCAGCATTTT. As protein: CASSLMWGISNQPQHF.

This clonotype was recorded many times. The chain carries TRBV20-1 and TRBJ2-3; 11 positions match TRBD2. The V gene end was trimmed by 5 bases and the J gene end by 5 bases; junction bases not matched to a gene: 9. The CDR3 runs to 15 residues. The germline V gene has CDR1 DFQATT and CDR2 SNEGSKA (reference sequence). The CDR3 DNA is TGCAGTGCTTATAATAGCGGGGGGGCAATAGATACGCAGTATTTT. Encoded protein: CSAYNSGGAIDTQYF.

V gene TRBV7-2 combines with J gene TRBJ2-7; D is ambiguous. This CDR3 region has 12 residues. Trimming shortened V by 1 base and J by 7 bases, and 8 bases separated the two germline ends. Per germline, CDR1 SGHTA and CDR2 FQGNSA. CDR3 coding DNA: TGTGCCAGCAGCTTAGACCTTTGGGAGCAGTACTTC. Encoded protein: CASSLDLWEQYF.

The chain links TRBV12-3 or TRBV12-4 to TRBJ2-2, with D possibly matching TRBD1 (6 bases). Trimming took off 6 bases at V and 4 bases at J, with 15 bases between the two ends. The CDR3 contains 15 residues. CDR3 protein: CASSPAQGSTGELFF. CDR3 sequence (DNA): TGTGCCAGCAGCCCAGCCCAGGGGAGCACCGGGGAGCTGTTTTTT.

This chain links TRBV24-1 with TRBJ1-4; tentative D call: TRBD1 (6 bases). Germline V lookup: CDR1 KGHDR, CDR2 SFDVKD. With 12 bases removed from V and 0 bases from J, the gap between germline ends came to 13 bases. CDR3 length equals 14 residues. CDR3 in amino acids: CAGGQKTTNEKLFF. The CDR3 nucleotides read TGTGCCGGGGGGCAGAAAACAACTAATGAAAAACTGTTTTTT.

Worth noting for this clonotype: The junction does not match germline at one end; this may be a read error. J is TRBJ1-1 and V is TRBV2; a possible D gene is TRBD1 (5 bases). Germline V gives CDR1 SNHLY, CDR2 FYNNEI. The CDR3 covers 13 residues. CDR3 bases: TGTGCCTGCAGTGAATACGGGGGAACTGAAGCTTTCTTT. Its protein is CACSEYGGTEAFF. The entire variable domain, with the rest obtained from reference TRBV2 and TRBJ1-1, is as follows: EPEVTQTPSHQVTQMGQEVILRCVPISNHLYFYWYRQILGQKVEFLVSFYNNEISEKSEIFDDQFSVERPDGSNFTLKIRSTKLEDSAMYFCACSEYGGTEAFFGQGTRLTVV.

There are a few counts of this clonotype. The chain carries TRBV5-1 and TRBJ1-6, with D perhaps TRBD1 (5 bases). The germline V gene has CDR1 SGHRS and CDR2 YFSETQ. CDR3 length equals 14 residues. Deletions cut 4 bases from V and 7 bases from J, with 12 bases between. The DNA for the CDR3 is TGCGCCAGCAGCCCCGACAGCAAAAATTCACCCCTCCACTTT. Its protein product is CASSPDSKNSPLHF.

The rearrangement joins TRBV12-3 or TRBV12-4 to TRBJ1-5; 7 bases are shared with TRBD1. The CDR3 extends over 15 amino acids. The V segment lost 7 bases and the J segment 2 bases; nucleotides outside the gene matches: 8. The CDR3: CASTYRGGGNQPQHF. The CDR3, as DNA: TGTGCCAGCACTTACAGGGGCGGTGGCAATCAGCCCCAGCATTTT.

The rearrangement links TRBV29-1 to TRBJ2-1; 7 nucleotides match TRBD1. The J segment lost 4 bases and the V segment lost 6 bases, leaving 6 bases of the junction unmatched. The CDR3 is 13 residues long. Per the germline V gene, CDR1 is SQVTM and CDR2 is ANQGSEA. The CDR3 reads CSVTGDLYNEQFF. CDR3 DNA: TGCAGCGTCACAGGGGATCTTTACAATGAGCAGTTCTTC.